One sample yielded the 20 T cell receptor beta chains listed below, sequenced in a study of shared clonotypes between healthy human individuals. Naive CD8 cells lacked CD45RO and underwent positive selection for CCR7, leaving out terminally differentiated effector memory CD45RA+ cells. TCRdb's copy holds only in-frame clones and misses some; the assay was immunoSEQ multiplex PCR. The sample has around 2,000,000 clones, approximately 94% seen once. Sequenced material: naive CD8+ T cells sorted from blood. All receptors derive from a man younger than 35 in good health.

Note on this clone: Sequence at one end of the junction differs from germline and may be a read error. The chain carries TRBV5-8 and TRBJ2-7; 12 positions agree with TRBD2. In germline, CDR1 is SGHTS, CDR2 YDEGEE. CDR3 size: 15 residues. The CDR3 is CASSYRDLTSGGHVF. The CDR3 nucleotides are TGTGCCAGCAGCTACAGGGACCTGACTAGCGGGGGCCACGTCTTC.

The chain carries TRBV10-1 and TRBJ2-1; a possible D gene is TRBD2 (6 bases). V lost 3 bases to trimming and J lost 1 base, with 16 bases between them. The CDR3 covers 17 residues. The germline CDR1 and CDR2 sequences are WNHNN and SYGVQD (reference sequence). CDR3 sequence (DNA): TGCGCCAGCAGTGACTCCAAGGAGGGGTTTTCCTACAATGAGCAGTTCTTC. Protein: CASSDSKEGFSYNEQFF.

This clone was observed at least ten times. This sample includes further DNA sequences coding for the same CDR3. The chain uses TRBV9 and TRBJ2-1; tentative D call: TRBD2 (6 bases). The CDR3 covers 15 residues. Trimming stripped 2 bases from V and 3 bases from J, with 12 bases between. Germline lookup yields CDR1 SGDLS and CDR2 YYNGEE. CDR3 amino acids: CASSVAGLFYNEQFF. The CDR3 DNA reads TGTGCCAGCAGCGTCGCCGGACTATTCTACAATGAGCAGTTCTTC.

The V call is TRBV30, the J call TRBJ1-5; 7 bases align to TRBD1. The CDR3 has 16 residues. CDR1 is GTSNPN and CDR2 is SVGIG in the germline V gene (reference sequence). The V gene end was trimmed by 3 bases and the J gene end by 1 base; junction bases not matched to a gene: 9. CDR3: CAWSEGAGRSNQPQHF. The CDR3 DNA reads as TGTGCCTGGAGCGAGGGGGCCGGGAGAAGCAATCAGCCCCAGCATTTT.

This clone was detected only a few times. In the same sample, other DNA sequences code for this CDR3. The chain uses TRBV5-1 and TRBJ1-5; D not resolved. Germline-derived CDR1 and CDR2 are SGHRS and YFSETQ. The CDR3 has 13 amino acids. V was trimmed by 1 base and J by 2 bases, leaving 4 bases between them. CDR3 sequence: CASSLLGNQPQHF. DNA for the CDR3: TGCGCCAGCAGCTTGTTGGGCAATCAGCCCCAGCATTTT.

There are a few counts of this clone. The chain combines TRBV5-1 with TRBJ2-7, with 10 bases lining up with TRBD1. CDR1 is SGHRS and CDR2 is YFSETQ in the germline V gene. This CDR3 spans 15 amino acids. Unmatched junction bases numbered 3, after V lost 0 bases and J lost 3 bases. The CDR3, as DNA: TGCGCCAGCAGCTTGGTGGGGACAGGGGACTACGAGCAGTACTTC. Encoded protein: CASSLVGTGDYEQYF.

This chain uses TRBV28 with TRBJ1-4, with 7 bases identical to TRBD1. This CDR3 has 15 residues. Trimming took 10 bases from V and 8 from J; bases not matched to a gene: 16. Germline V CDR1 and CDR2: MDHEN, SYDVKM. The CDR3 is CATHRGGTALEKLFF. The CDR3 nucleotides read TGTGCCACCCATAGGGGCGGGACAGCCCTCGAAAAACTGTTTTTT.

The rearrangement uses TRBV30 and TRBJ2-7; D possibly corresponds to TRBD1 (6 bases). V was clipped by 0 bases and J by 4 bases, with 10 bases between them. Germline V gene sequence: CDR1 GTSNPN, CDR2 SVGIG (reference sequence). This CDR3 has 13 residues. CDR3 in amino acids: CAWSVARGYEQYF. The CDR3 DNA sequence: TGTGCCTGGAGTGTAGCCAGGGGTTACGAGCAGTACTTC.

The chain links TRBV4-3 to TRBJ2-7, with 8 bases identical to TRBD1. From germline, CDR1 is LGHNA and CDR2 YSLEER. This CDR3 is built from 16 residues. After removal of 0 bases from V and 4 bases from J, the junction contained 8 bases not matched to a gene. The CDR3 bases are TGCGCCAGCAGCCAAGAAAGGTCAGGGGGCGCTTACGAGCAGTACTTC. Its translation: CASSQERSGGAYEQYF.

The CDR3, as DNA: TGTGCCTGGAGTGGGGGTGACGGGGCCAACGTCCTGACTTTC. Amino acid sequence: CAWSGGDGANVLTF. J is TRBJ2-6 and V is TRBV30, with unresolved D. In germline, CDR1 is GTSNPN, CDR2 SVGIG (reference sequence). This CDR3 is 14 amino acids long. Trimming removed 1 base at V and 4 bases at J, with 8 bases between.

At least ten counts were recorded for this clone. The sample contains more than one DNA sequence encoding this CDR3. The CDR3 loop is CASSSGGNQPQHF. In DNA form, the CDR3 reads TGTGCCAGTAGTAGCGGCGGCAATCAGCCCCAGCATTTT. The rearrangement links TRBV19 to TRBJ1-5; D gene unclear. This CDR3 spans 13 amino acids. The V gene lost 4 bases and the J gene lost 2 bases, with 6 bases spanning the gap. Germline CDR1 LNHDA, CDR2 SQIVND (reference sequence).

This chain joins TRBV27 and TRBJ2-3; 15 positions match TRBD2. Trimming removed 5 bases from V and 5 bases from J; junction bases left unmatched: 8. The CDR3 runs 17 residues. The V gene's germline CDR1 is MNHEY and CDR2 SMNVEV (reference sequence). CDR3 protein: CASSPRTSGGAIDTQYF. The CDR3 bases are TGTGCCAGCAGTCCCCGGACTAGCGGGGGGGCAATAGATACGCAGTATTTT.

This sequence joins TRBV9 and TRBJ2-3, with D perhaps TRBD2 (5 bases). The length of the CDR3 is 16 residues. The ends were cut back, 0 bases at V and 1 base at J, with 12 bases in the middle. The V gene's germline CDR1 is SGDLS and CDR2 YYNGEE. CDR3 in DNA: TGTGCCAGCAGCGTAGATCGGGGTTCGGGCACAGATACGCAGTATTTT. Translation: CASSVDRGSGTDTQYF. The complete variable domain, with remaining parts taken from reference TRBV9 and TRBJ2-3, reads DSGVTQTPKHLITATGQRVTLRCSPRSGDLSVYWYQQSLDQGLQFLIQYYNGEERAKGNILERFSAQQFPDLHSELNLSSLELGDSALYFCASSVDRGSGTDTQYFGPGTRLTVL.

The genes are TRBV5-1 and TRBJ1-1; 8 positions agree with TRBD1. J gave up 3 bases and V 4 bases, and 8 bases lay outside the gene matches. Germline lookup yields CDR1 SGHRS and CDR2 YFSETQ. CDR3 size: 15 residues. The CDR3 loop reads CASSRPDREYTEAFF. The CDR3 bases are TGCGCCAGCAGCCGGCCGGACAGGGAGTACACTGAAGCTTTCTTT.

This chain joins TRBV10-3 and TRBJ2-7; TRBD1 matches 9 bases. V dropped 5 bases and J dropped 7; count of bases not matched to a gene: 9. Per the germline V gene, CDR1 is ENHRY and CDR2 is SYGVKD. The CDR3 has 14 residues. The CDR3 here is CAISLGTGYSEQYF. As DNA, the CDR3 is TGTGCCATCAGTTTGGGGACAGGGTATTCGGAGCAGTACTTC.

The chain employs TRBV28 and TRBJ2-1; D is tentatively TRBD1 or TRBD2 (5 bases each). This CDR3 is built from 15 residues. Trimming took off 3 bases at V and 8 bases at J, with 17 bases between the two ends. Germline CDR1 is MDHEN and CDR2 is SYDVKM. CDR3 DNA sequence: TGTGCCAGCAGTTTTCGGGGCGCTAGGAGCCATGAGCAGTTCTTC. Translating gives CASSFRGARSHEQFF.

This chain uses TRBV5-1 with TRBJ2-7; 9 positions agree with TRBD1. The CDR3 has 15 residues. Germline V gene data show CDR1 as SGHRS and CDR2 as YFSETQ. V was clipped by 4 bases and J by 0 bases; unmatched bases: 5. The CDR3 nucleotides are TGCGCCAGCAGCGCGGACAGGGGCTCCTCCTACGAGCAGTACTTC. As protein: CASSADRGSSYEQYF. The whole variable domain, remainder taken from reference TRBV5-1 and TRBJ2-7, is KAGVTQTPRYLIKTRGQQVTLSCSPISGHRSVSWYQQTPGQGLQFLFEYFSETQRNKGNFPGRFSGRQFSNSRSEMNVSTLELGDSALYLCASSADRGSSYEQYFGPGTRLTVT.

The chain has TRBV7-9 and TRBJ2-1; D may be TRBD1 (6 bases). The CDR3 sequence is 14 residues long. V lost 9 bases and J 4 bases, leaving 16 bases between the germline ends. The germline V gene encodes CDR1 SEHNR and CDR2 FQNEAQ (reference sequence). As DNA, the CDR3 is TGTGCCAGTGCCATAGGGGGAATTTACAATGAGCAGTTCTTC. Translating it yields CASAIGGIYNEQFF.

This chain connects TRBV10-3 to TRBJ2-2; D possibly uses TRBD1 or TRBD2 (5 bases each). Germline V gene lookup returns CDR1 ENHRY and CDR2 SYGVKD. This CDR3 spans 15 amino acids. Trimming left V 9 bases short and J 3 bases short, with 17 bases between. In DNA, the CDR3 is TGTGCCATGGGGTCAGGGACCCTAGACACCGGGGAGCTGTTTTTT. Translation gives CAMGSGTLDTGELFF.

This clone is a singleton in its sample. The genes are TRBV13 and TRBJ2-5; no clear D gene. Per the germline V gene, CDR1 is PRHDT and CDR2 is FYEKMQ (reference sequence). V lost 1 base and J 1 base, leaving 4 bases between the germline ends. The CDR3 has 13 residues. CDR3 sequence: CASSLVSQETQYF. CDR3 sequence (DNA): TGTGCCAGCAGCTTAGTTAGCCAAGAGACCCAGTACTTC. Based on the CDR3 plus reference TRBV13 and TRBJ2-5, the full variable domain is AAGVIQSPRHLIKEKRETATLKCYPIPRHDTVYWYQQGPGQDPQFLISFYEKMQSDKGSIPDRFSAQQFSDYHSELNMSSLELGDSALYFCASSLVSQETQYFGPGTRLLVL.